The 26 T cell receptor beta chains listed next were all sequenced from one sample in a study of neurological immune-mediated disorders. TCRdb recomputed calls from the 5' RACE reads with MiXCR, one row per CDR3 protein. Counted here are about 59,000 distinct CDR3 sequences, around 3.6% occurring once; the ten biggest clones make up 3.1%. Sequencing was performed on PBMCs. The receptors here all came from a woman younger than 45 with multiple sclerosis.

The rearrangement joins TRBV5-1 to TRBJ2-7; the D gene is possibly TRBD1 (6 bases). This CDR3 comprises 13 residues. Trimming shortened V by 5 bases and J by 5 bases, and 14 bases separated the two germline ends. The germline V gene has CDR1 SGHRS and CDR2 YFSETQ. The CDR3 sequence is CASRYYNRDEQYF. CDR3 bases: TGCGCCAGCAGGTACTACAACAGGGACGAGCAGTACTTC.

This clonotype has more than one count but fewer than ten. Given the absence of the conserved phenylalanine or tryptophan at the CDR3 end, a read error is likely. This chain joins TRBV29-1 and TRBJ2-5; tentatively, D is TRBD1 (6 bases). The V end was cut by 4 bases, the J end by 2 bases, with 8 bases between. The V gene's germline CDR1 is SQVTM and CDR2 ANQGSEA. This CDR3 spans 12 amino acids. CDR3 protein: CSVADRQETQYN. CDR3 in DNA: TGCAGCGTTGCTGACAGGCAAGAGACCCAGTACAAC.

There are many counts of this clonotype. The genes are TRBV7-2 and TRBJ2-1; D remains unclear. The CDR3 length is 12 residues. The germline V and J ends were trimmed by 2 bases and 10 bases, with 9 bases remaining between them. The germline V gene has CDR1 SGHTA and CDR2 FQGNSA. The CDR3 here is CASSLIGWEQFF. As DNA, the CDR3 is TGTGCCAGCAGCTTAATAGGGTGGGAGCAGTTCTTC.

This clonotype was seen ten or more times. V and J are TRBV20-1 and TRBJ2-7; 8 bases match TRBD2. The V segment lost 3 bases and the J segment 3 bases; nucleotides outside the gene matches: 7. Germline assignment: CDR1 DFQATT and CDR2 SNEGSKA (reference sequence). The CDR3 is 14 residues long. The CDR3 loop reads CSARSGGTSYEQYF. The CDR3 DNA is TGCAGTGCTAGGTCTGGAGGGACTAGCTACGAGCAGTACTTC.

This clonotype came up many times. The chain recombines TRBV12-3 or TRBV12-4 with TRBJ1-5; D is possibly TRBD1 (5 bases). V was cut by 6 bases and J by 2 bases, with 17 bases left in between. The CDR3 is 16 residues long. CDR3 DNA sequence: TGTGCCAGCAGCCAGGGCAGGGAATGGGGCAATCAGCCCCAGCATTTT. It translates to CASSQGREWGNQPQHF.

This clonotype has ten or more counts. CDR3 protein: CASSLEVGGTEAFF. The CDR3 DNA reads as TGCGCCAGCAGCTTGGAGGTTGGGGGCACTGAAGCTTTCTTT. This chain connects TRBV5-1 to TRBJ1-1, with D maybe TRBD1 (5 bases). The CDR3 contains 14 residues. V was cut by 0 bases and J by 4 bases, with 10 bases left in between. The germline V gene has CDR1 SGHRS and CDR2 YFSETQ.

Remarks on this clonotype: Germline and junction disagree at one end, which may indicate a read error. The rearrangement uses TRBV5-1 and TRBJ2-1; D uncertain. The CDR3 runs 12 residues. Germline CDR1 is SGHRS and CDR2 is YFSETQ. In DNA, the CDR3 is TGCGTCAGCAGCTTGAATCGTAATGAGCAGTTCTTC. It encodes CVSSLNRNEQFF.

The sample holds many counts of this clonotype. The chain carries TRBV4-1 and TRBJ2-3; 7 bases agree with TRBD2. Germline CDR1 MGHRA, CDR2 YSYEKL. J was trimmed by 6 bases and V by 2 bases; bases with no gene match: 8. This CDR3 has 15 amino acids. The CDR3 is CASSQLGGSRDTQYF. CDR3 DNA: TGCGCCAGCAGCCAATTGGGGGGGAGTCGGGATACGCAGTATTTT.

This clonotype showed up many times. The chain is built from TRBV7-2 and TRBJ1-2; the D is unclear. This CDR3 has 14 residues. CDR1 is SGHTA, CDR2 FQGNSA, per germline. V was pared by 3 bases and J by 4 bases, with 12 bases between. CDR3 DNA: TGTGCCAGCAGCTTTCCTTCGGGATCCTATGGCTACACCTTC. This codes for CASSFPSGSYGYTF.

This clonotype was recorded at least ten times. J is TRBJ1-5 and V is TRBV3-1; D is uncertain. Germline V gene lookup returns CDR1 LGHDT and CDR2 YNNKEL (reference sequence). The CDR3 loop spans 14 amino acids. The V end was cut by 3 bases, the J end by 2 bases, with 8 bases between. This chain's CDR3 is CASSQGLGNQPQHF. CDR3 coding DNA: TGTGCCAGCAGCCAGGGTCTGGGCAATCAGCCCCAGCATTTT.

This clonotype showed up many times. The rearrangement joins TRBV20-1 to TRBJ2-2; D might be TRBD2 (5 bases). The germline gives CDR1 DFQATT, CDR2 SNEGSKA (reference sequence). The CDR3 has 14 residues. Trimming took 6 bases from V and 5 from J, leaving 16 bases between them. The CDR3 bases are TGCAGTGCCTTCCTCGGGATCAGAACCGGGGAGCTGTTTTTT. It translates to CSAFLGIRTGELFF.

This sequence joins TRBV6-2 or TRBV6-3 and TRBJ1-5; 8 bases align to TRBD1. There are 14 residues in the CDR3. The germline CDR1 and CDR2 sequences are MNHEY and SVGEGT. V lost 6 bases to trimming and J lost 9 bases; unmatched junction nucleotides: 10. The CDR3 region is CASSMDRDGWPQHF. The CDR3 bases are TGTGCCAGCAGCATGGACAGGGACGGTTGGCCCCAGCATTTT.

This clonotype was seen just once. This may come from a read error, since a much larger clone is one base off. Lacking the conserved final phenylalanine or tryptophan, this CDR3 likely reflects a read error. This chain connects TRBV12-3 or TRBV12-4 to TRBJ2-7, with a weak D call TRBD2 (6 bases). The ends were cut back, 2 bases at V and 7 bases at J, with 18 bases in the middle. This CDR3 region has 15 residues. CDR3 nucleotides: TGTGCCAGCAGTTTATTCGGGGGTGGCTTAGGAGAGCAGTACATC. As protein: CASSLFGGGLGEQYI.

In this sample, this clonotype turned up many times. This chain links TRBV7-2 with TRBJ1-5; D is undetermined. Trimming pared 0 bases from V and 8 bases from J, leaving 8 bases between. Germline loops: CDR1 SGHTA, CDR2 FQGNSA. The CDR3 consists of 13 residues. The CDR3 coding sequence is TGTGCCAGCAGCTTAGCGTATCGGGAGCCCCAGCATTTT. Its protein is CASSLAYREPQHF.

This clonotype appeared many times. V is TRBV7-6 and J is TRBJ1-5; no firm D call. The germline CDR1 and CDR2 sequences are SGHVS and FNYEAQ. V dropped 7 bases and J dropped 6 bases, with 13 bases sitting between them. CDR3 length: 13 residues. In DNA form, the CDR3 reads TGTGCCAGCACCATGAAGTTCTGTCAGCCCCAGCATTTT. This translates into CASTMKFCQPQHF.

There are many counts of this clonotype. The CDR3 DNA is TGTGCCAGCAGCTTGGCGGGGACAGGGGGAGGCACAGATACGCAGTATTTT. Translated: CASSLAGTGGGTDTQYF. This chain links TRBV5-5 with TRBJ2-3; 11 nucleotides align to TRBD1. CDR1 is SGHKS and CDR2 is YYEKEE in the germline V gene (reference sequence). V was pared by 0 bases and J by 1 base, with 4 bases of the junction left unmatched. The CDR3 sequence is 17 residues long.

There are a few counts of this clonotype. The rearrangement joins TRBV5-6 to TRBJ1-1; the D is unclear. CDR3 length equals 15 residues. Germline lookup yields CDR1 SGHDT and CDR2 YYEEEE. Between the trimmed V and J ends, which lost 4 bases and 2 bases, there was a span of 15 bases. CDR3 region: CASSPYGVSNTEAFF. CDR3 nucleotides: TGTGCCAGCAGCCCTTACGGAGTGTCTAACACTGAAGCTTTCTTT.

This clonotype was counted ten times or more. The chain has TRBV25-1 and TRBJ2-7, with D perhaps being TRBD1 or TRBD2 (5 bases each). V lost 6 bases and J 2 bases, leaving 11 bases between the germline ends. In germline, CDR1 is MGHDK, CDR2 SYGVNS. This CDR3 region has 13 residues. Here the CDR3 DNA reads TGTGCCAGCAGGGGGACGGCGACCTACGAGCAGTACTTC. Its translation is CASRGTATYEQYF.

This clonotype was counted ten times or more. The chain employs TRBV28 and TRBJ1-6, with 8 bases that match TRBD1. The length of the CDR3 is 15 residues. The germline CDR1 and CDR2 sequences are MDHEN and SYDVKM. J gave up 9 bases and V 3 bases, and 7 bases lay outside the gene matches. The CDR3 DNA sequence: TGTGCCAGCAGTTTTTTGCGGACAGGGTCTTCACCCCTCCACTTT. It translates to CASSFLRTGSSPLHF.

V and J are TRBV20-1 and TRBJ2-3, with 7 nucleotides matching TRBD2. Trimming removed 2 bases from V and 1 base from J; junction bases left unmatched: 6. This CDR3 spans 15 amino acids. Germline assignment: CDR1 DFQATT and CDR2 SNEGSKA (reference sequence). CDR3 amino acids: CSARYSGRGTDTQYF. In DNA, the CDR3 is TGCAGTGCTAGATATAGTGGGAGGGGCACAGATACGCAGTATTTT.

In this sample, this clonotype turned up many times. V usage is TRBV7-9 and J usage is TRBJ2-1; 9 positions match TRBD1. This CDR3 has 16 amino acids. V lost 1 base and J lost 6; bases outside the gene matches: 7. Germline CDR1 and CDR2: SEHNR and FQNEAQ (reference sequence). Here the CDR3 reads CASSLEGQGVFNEQFF. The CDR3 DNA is TGTGCCAGCAGCTTAGAGGGACAGGGAGTTTTCAATGAGCAGTTCTTC.

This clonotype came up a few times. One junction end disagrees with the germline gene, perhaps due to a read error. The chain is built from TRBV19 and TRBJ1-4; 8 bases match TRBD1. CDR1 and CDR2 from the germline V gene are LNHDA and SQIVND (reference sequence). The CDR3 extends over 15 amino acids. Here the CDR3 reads CASRRTGTGPERLFF. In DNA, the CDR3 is TGTGCCAGTAGAAGAACCGGGACAGGTCCTGAAAGACTGTTTTTT.

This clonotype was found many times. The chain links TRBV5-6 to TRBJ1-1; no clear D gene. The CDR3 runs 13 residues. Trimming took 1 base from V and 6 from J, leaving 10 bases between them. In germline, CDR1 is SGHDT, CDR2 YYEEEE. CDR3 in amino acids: CASSLTPPAEAFF. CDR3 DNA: TGTGCCAGCAGCTTGACACCTCCGGCTGAAGCTTTCTTT. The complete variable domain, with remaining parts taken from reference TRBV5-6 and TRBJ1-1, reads DAGVTQSPTHLIKTRGQQVTLRCSPKSGHDTVSWYQQALGQGPQFIFQYYEEEERQRGNFPDRFSGHQFPNYSSELNVNALLLGDSALYLCASSLTPPAEAFFGQGTRLTVV.

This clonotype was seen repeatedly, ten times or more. Here the CDR3 DNA reads TGTGCCAGCACCCCCCCTTACAACAATGAGCAGTTCTTC. Protein: CASTPPYNNEQFF. The rearrangement joins TRBV11-2 to TRBJ2-1, with D uncertain. V lost 7 bases and J 5 bases, leaving 12 bases between the germline ends. Germline-derived CDR1 and CDR2 are SGHAT and FQNNGV. The CDR3 sequence is 13 residues long.

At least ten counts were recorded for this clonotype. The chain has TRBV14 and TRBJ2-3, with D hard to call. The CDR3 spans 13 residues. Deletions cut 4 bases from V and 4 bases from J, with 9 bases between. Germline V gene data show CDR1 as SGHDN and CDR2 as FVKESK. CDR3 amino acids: CASSRQLADTQYF. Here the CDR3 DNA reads TGTGCCAGCAGCCGCCAGCTCGCAGATACGCAGTATTTT. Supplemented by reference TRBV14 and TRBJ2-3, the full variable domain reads EAGVTQFPSHSVIEKGQTVTLRCDPISGHDNLYWYRRVMGKEIKFLLHFVKESKQDESGMPNNRFLAERTGGTYSTLKVQPAELEDSGVYFCASSRQLADTQYFGPGTRLTVL.

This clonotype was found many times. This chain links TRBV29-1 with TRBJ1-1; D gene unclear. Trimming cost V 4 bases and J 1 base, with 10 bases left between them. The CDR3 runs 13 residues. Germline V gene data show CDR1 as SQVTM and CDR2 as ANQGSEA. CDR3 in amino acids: CSVVWQTNTEAFF. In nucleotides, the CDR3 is TGCAGCGTTGTTTGGCAGACGAACACTGAAGCTTTCTTT. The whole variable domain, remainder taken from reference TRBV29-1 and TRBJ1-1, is SAVISQKPSRDICQRGTSLTIQCQVDSQVTMMFWYRQQPGQSLTLIATANQGSEATYESGFVIDKFPISRPNLTFSTLTVSNMSPEDSSIYLCSVVWQTNTEAFFGQGTRLTVV.